The 31 T cell receptor beta chains below were found in one sample sequenced in a study of cytomegalovirus exposure and HLA in healthy donors. Here immunoSEQ multiplex PCR was the method, and the copy in TCRdb shows in-frame clones only, minus some. The table records some 260,000 clones, roughly 88% of them present only once. Sequenced input: PBMCs. The origin of the receptors is a woman under 40 in good health and CMV-seronegative.

The J gene is TRBJ1-2, the V gene TRBV28; 10 bases are a match to TRBD1. The CDR3 consists of 14 residues. Per germline, CDR1 MDHEN and CDR2 SYDVKM. V shed 3 bases, J shed 8 bases, and the junction held 6 bases outside the gene matches. CDR3 DNA: TGTGCCAGCAGTTTCAGACAGGGGGCGTTCGGCTACACCTTC. This sequence encodes CASSFRQGAFGYTF.

This clone has a single count. The rearrangement uses TRBV13 and TRBJ1-1; D gene ambiguous. Germline V gene lookup returns CDR1 PRHDT and CDR2 FYEKMQ (reference sequence). This CDR3 has 15 residues. The V end lost 3 bases, the J end lost 1 base, and 12 bases lay between the germline ends. The CDR3 nucleotides read TGTGCCAGCAGCTTTTTACTGGGTAGGAACACTGAAGCTTTCTTT. The encoded protein is CASSFLLGRNTEAFF.

By proportion, this clone is medium-sized. The chain employs TRBV13 and TRBJ2-7, with TRBD2 as a possible D gene (5 bases). Germline assignment: CDR1 PRHDT and CDR2 FYEKMQ (reference sequence). This CDR3 has 15 amino acids. Trimming pared 5 bases from V and 5 bases from J, leaving 19 bases between. CDR3 in amino acids: CASSLRGDGVHEQYF. CDR3 in DNA: TGTGCCAGCAGCCTACGGGGTGATGGGGTACACGAGCAGTACTTC.

The rearrangement uses TRBV7-2 and TRBJ1-5; TRBD1 agrees at 11 bases. Germline assignment: CDR1 SGHTA and CDR2 FQGNSA. The junction had 16 bases not matched to a gene; V was cut back by 0 bases and J by 9 bases. This CDR3 contains 19 residues. CDR3 DNA: TGTGCCAGCAGCTTAGCGATCTTGGCGGGACAGGGGGGGACTAGGCCCCAGCATTTT. It yields the protein CASSLAILAGQGGTRPQHF.

This clone was found a few times. This chain uses TRBV6-5 with TRBJ1-5, with D perhaps matching TRBD1 (5 bases). The germline gives CDR1 MNHEY, CDR2 SVGAGI. The CDR3 is 13 residues long. Trimming stripped 0 bases from V and 7 bases from J, with 7 bases between. The CDR3 nucleotides are TGTGCCAGCAGTTACTCGCGGGGCCAGCCCCAGCATTTT. The encoded protein is CASSYSRGQPQHF.

The chain carries TRBV7-3 and TRBJ2-7; 7 bases are shared with TRBD1. CDR3 length: 15 amino acids. Germline V gene data show CDR1 as SGHTA and CDR2 as FQGTGA. J gave up 3 bases and V 2 bases, and 7 bases lay outside the gene matches. The CDR3 DNA sequence: TGTGCCAGCAGCTTAGGTCCGGGACAGAACTACGAGCAGTACTTC. Its translation is CASSLGPGQNYEQYF. Full variable domain (rest looked up from reference TRBV7-3 and TRBJ2-7): GAGVSQTPSNKVTEKGKYVELRCDPISGHTALYWYRQSLGQGPEFLIYFQGTGAADDSGLPNDRFFAVRPEGSVSTLKIQRTERGDSAVYLCASSLGPGQNYEQYFGPGTRLTVT.

CDR3 loop: CAPKLISPTDPVYEQYF. The CDR3 coding sequence is TGTGCCCCAAAGCTTATTTCCCCAACTGATCCCGTCTACGAGCAGTACTTC. This chain uses TRBV7-9 with TRBJ2-7; no clear D. The germline V and J ends were trimmed by 11 bases and 3 bases, with 29 bases remaining between them. Per the germline V gene, CDR1 is SEHNR and CDR2 is FQNEAQ (reference sequence). The CDR3 has 17 amino acids.

This chain links TRBV7-6 with TRBJ2-5; D is perhaps TRBD1 or TRBD2 (5 bases each). V was trimmed by 3 bases and J by 1 base, leaving 12 bases between them. The CDR3 length is 15 residues. Germline loops: CDR1 SGHVS, CDR2 FNYEAQ. CDR3 nucleotide sequence: TGTGCCAGCAGCTTTGATTGGGGGAGCCAAGAGACCCAGTACTTC. This encodes CASSFDWGSQETQYF.

This rearrangement joins TRBV5-6 to TRBJ2-1, with no clear D. This CDR3 contains 15 residues. From germline, CDR1 is SGHDT and CDR2 YYEEEE. The V end lost 0 bases, the J end lost 1 base, and 8 bases lay between the germline ends. The DNA for the CDR3 is TGTGCCAGCAGCTTGGCCCACAGTTCCTACAATGAGCAGTTCTTC. Translation: CASSLAHSSYNEQFF.

CDR3 sequence reads: CASSLDRTGTGNTIYF. The CDR3 region has the DNA TGTGCCAGCAGCTTAGACCGGACAGGAACTGGAAACACCATATATTTT. The genes are TRBV11-2 and TRBJ1-3; TRBD1 agrees at 7 bases. J gave up 2 bases and V 0 bases, and 4 bases lay outside the gene matches. Germline CDR1 reads SGHAT; CDR2 reads FQNNGV. The CDR3 is 16 amino acids.

The chain joins TRBV7-9 to TRBJ2-7; 7 bases are a match to TRBD1. This CDR3 region has 17 residues. V lost 0 bases, J lost 0 bases, and 8 bases stayed unmatched. Germline V gene data show CDR1 as SEHNR and CDR2 as FQNEAQ (reference sequence). The CDR3 nucleotides are TGTGCCAGCAGCTTAGCTACAGGGGCATCGTCCTCCTACGAGCAGTACTTC. This codes for CASSLATGASSSYEQYF.

The J gene is TRBJ1-2, the V gene TRBV28, with D perhaps TRBD1 (6 bases). V was shortened by 3 bases and J by 4 bases, with 15 bases between the two germline ends. The V gene's germline CDR1 is MDHEN and CDR2 SYDVKM. The CDR3 length is 15 residues. Here the CDR3 reads CASSFIQETGYGYTF. The CDR3 DNA is TGTGCCAGCAGTTTTATTCAAGAGACAGGCTATGGCTACACCTTC.

This rearrangement joins TRBV11-2 to TRBJ2-7; D remains unclear. V gave up 5 bases and J gave up 2 bases, with 16 bases separating them. This CDR3 comprises 15 residues. Germline V CDR1 and CDR2: SGHAT, FQNNGV. The CDR3 region is CASSLGPEVTYEQYF. The CDR3 DNA sequence: TGTGCCAGCAGCCTAGGACCCGAGGTTACCTACGAGCAGTACTTC.

The gene calls are TRBV2 and TRBJ2-2, with D perhaps TRBD1 or TRBD2 (5 bases each). This CDR3 is 15 amino acids long. The germline V gene has CDR1 SNHLY and CDR2 FYNNEI. V lost 7 bases, J lost 2 bases, and 14 bases lay in between. The CDR3 bases are TGTGCCAGCATCGGGACGGACATAAACACCGGGGAGCTGTTTTTT. It yields the protein CASIGTDINTGELFF.

The chain carries TRBV9 and TRBJ2-5; D call uncertain. V lost 4 bases to trimming and J lost 1 base, with 8 bases between them. This CDR3 is built from 13 residues. Germline lookup yields CDR1 SGDLS and CDR2 YYNGEE. This CDR3 is CASSNSFQETQYF. CDR3 DNA sequence: TGTGCCAGCAGCAACAGTTTCCAAGAGACCCAGTACTTC. The complete variable domain, with remaining parts taken from reference TRBV9 and TRBJ2-5, reads DSGVTQTPKHLITATGQRVTLRCSPRSGDLSVYWYQQSLDQGLQFLIQYYNGEERAKGNILERFSAQQFPDLHSELNLSSLELGDSALYFCASSNSFQETQYFGPGTRLLVL.

This chain uses TRBV28 with TRBJ1-5, with D hard to call. CDR3 length: 14 residues. The ends were cut back, 3 bases at V and 7 bases at J, with 13 bases in the middle. The germline V gene has CDR1 MDHEN and CDR2 SYDVKM. As DNA, the CDR3 is TGTGCCAGCAGTTTGGCGGGTTTCAGGCAGCCCCAGCATTTT. Its protein product is CASSLAGFRQPQHF.

The genes are TRBV7-2 and TRBJ2-1; the match to TRBD2 covers 7 bases. The CDR3 extends over 13 amino acids. V trimming: 4 bases; J trimming: 9 bases; junction bases outside the gene matches: 6. From germline, CDR1 is SGHTA and CDR2 FQGNSA. The CDR3 DNA follows: TGTGCCAGCAGCTGGGAGCGGGAAGGTGAGCAGTTCTTC. Protein: CASSWEREGEQFF.

This chain joins TRBV4-2 and TRBJ2-3, with 7 bases aligning to TRBD2. CDR3 length: 16 residues. J gave up 4 bases and V 0 bases, and 7 bases lay outside the gene matches. Germline-derived CDR1 and CDR2 are LGHNA and YNFKEQ. As DNA, the CDR3 is TGTGCCAGCAGCCAAGATCTAACGGGAGGCTCAGATACGCAGTATTTT. This sequence encodes CASSQDLTGGSDTQYF.

V and J are TRBV4-3 and TRBJ2-7, with TRBD1 matching over 7 bases. This CDR3 contains 17 residues. V was pared by 0 bases and J by 1 base, with 9 bases of the junction left unmatched. The germline gives CDR1 LGHNA, CDR2 YSLEER. The CDR3, as DNA: TGCGCCAGCAGCCAAGACCTACAGGGGACCGGATCCTACGAGCAGTACTTC. Residues: CASSQDLQGTGSYEQYF.

A single count supports this clone. The V call is TRBV5-1, the J call TRBJ2-7; 11 bases are shared with TRBD2. Germline CDR1 SGHRS, CDR2 YFSETQ. This CDR3 has 16 amino acids. The trim removed 0 bases at V and 0 bases at J, leaving 2 bases unmatched. The CDR3 spells CASSLGLAGSSYEQYF. The CDR3 DNA is TGCGCCAGCAGCTTGGGACTAGCGGGAAGCTCCTACGAGCAGTACTTC.

This chain links TRBV7-6 with TRBJ2-7; 9 positions match TRBD2. The germline V gene has CDR1 SGHVS and CDR2 FNYEAQ. The ends lost 5 bases at V and 0 bases at J; junction bases unmatched: 8. The CDR3 loop spans 16 amino acids. CDR3 loop: CASSNPSGVSSYEQYF. CDR3 nucleotide sequence: TGTGCCAGCAGCAACCCTAGCGGGGTAAGCTCCTACGAGCAGTACTTC.

The chain recombines TRBV7-2 with TRBJ2-3, with D tentatively TRBD2 (5 bases). This CDR3 spans 17 amino acids. Trimming left V 1 base short and J 3 bases short, with 17 bases between. Germline V gene lookup returns CDR1 SGHTA and CDR2 FQGNSA. The CDR3 DNA reads as TGTGCCAGCAGCTTAGTCCGCCCCAGCGGAACGACAGATACGCAGTATTTT. Its translation: CASSLVRPSGTTDTQYF.

The chain combines TRBV23-1 with TRBJ1-5, with unresolved D. TRBV23-1 is placed among ORFs of uncertain function. The CDR3 covers 14 residues. V lost 9 bases and J 0 bases, leaving 12 bases between the germline ends. The CDR3: CASSVCYSNQPQHF. In DNA, the CDR3 is TGCGCCAGTTCAGTGTGCTATAGCAATCAGCCCCAGCATTTT.

The chain uses TRBV13 and TRBJ1-1; D uncertain. This CDR3 spans 16 amino acids. Trimming took 5 bases from V and 0 from J, leaving 16 bases between them. Germline-derived CDR1 and CDR2 are PRHDT and FYEKMQ (reference sequence). The CDR3 DNA reads as TGTGCCAGCAGCCCTTGGGGTCCGGGAATGAACACTGAAGCTTTCTTT. Translated: CASSPWGPGMNTEAFF. Using reference TRBV13 and TRBJ1-1 for the parts outside the CDR3, the full variable domain is AAGVIQSPRHLIKEKRETATLKCYPIPRHDTVYWYQQGPGQDPQFLISFYEKMQSDKGSIPDRFSAQQFSDYHSELNMSSLELGDSALYFCASSPWGPGMNTEAFFGQGTRLTVV.

The CDR3 nucleotides read TGTGCCAGCAGCTTCCCGGCGACAGATACGCAGTATTTT. Encoded protein: CASSFPATDTQYF. This chain uses TRBV7-9 with TRBJ2-3, with no clear D. With 3 bases removed from V and 3 bases from J, the gap between germline ends came to 7 bases. The CDR3 covers 13 residues. Per the germline V gene, CDR1 is SEHNR and CDR2 is FQNEAQ (reference sequence). Drawing the rest from reference TRBV7-9 and TRBJ2-3, the complete variable domain is DTGVSQNPRHKITKRGQNVTFRCDPISEHNRLYWYRQTLGQGPEFLTYFQNEAQLEKSRLLSDRFSAERPKGSFSTLEIQRTEQGDSAMYLCASSFPATDTQYFGPGTRLTVL.

V and J are TRBV11-2 and TRBJ2-7, with D possibly TRBD1 on 5 matching bases. V dropped 0 bases and J dropped 2 bases, with 8 bases sitting between them. Germline lookup yields CDR1 SGHAT and CDR2 FQNNGV. The CDR3 contains 14 residues. The CDR3 region has the DNA TGTGCCAGCAGCTTAGACAGGGTTCCCTACGAGCAGTACTTC. Its translation: CASSLDRVPYEQYF.

In this sample, this clone turned up a few times. This chain uses TRBV6-1 with TRBJ1-5; D is ambiguous. Germline values: CDR1 MNHNS, CDR2 SASEGT. This CDR3 region has 14 residues. V was shortened by 4 bases and J by 0 bases, with 7 bases between the two germline ends. CDR3 nucleotide sequence: TGTGCCAGCAGTGGGCCTACTAGCAATCAGCCCCAGCATTTT. Translation gives CASSGPTSNQPQHF.

J is TRBJ2-7 and V is TRBV6-1, with D unresolved. CDR1 is MNHNS, CDR2 SASEGT, per germline. Trimming removed 2 bases from V and 0 bases from J, with 11 bases in between. This CDR3 is 15 amino acids long. CDR3 nucleotide sequence: TGTGCCAGCAGTGAATTTGAACACAACTCCTACGAGCAGTACTTC. This sequence encodes CASSEFEHNSYEQYF.

The CDR3 coding sequence is TGTGCCAGCAGCCATCCCGGGACTTCCATCGACAATGAGCAGTTCTTC. Its protein is CASSHPGTSIDNEQFF. The chain has TRBV5-6 and TRBJ2-1, with D possibly being TRBD2 (6 bases). This CDR3 has 16 amino acids. Germline V gene data show CDR1 as SGHDT and CDR2 as YYEEEE. V dropped 4 bases and J dropped 5 bases, with 19 bases sitting between them.

V gene TRBV11-3 combines with J gene TRBJ2-1, with 7 bases matching TRBD2. The germline V gene has CDR1 SGHNT and CDR2 YENEEA. Losses at the gene ends were 5 bases for V and 6 bases for J; bases not matched to a gene: 7. The CDR3 is made up of 14 amino acids. DNA of the CDR3: TGTGCCAGCAGCCTGTGGGAGGGCGGCAATGAGCAGTTCTTC. Residues: CASSLWEGGNEQFF.

This chain links TRBV29-1 with TRBJ2-1; 11 bases are a match to TRBD2. V gave up 4 bases and J gave up 5 bases; unmatched junction bases: 10. This CDR3 has 16 residues. Germline CDR1 is SQVTM and CDR2 is ANQGSEA. The CDR3, as DNA: TGCAGCGTTGTTAGCGGGAGGGCCCCAGGGGACAATGAGCAGTTCTTC. Encoded protein: CSVVSGRAPGDNEQFF.